Only one count was recorded for the clone carrying this TCR beta chain. Antigen: not known. These data belong to a study of OX40 agonist ivuxolimab in advanced cancers. Overall study context: Patients were dosed with the agonistic anti-OX40 (CD134) antibody ivuxolimab.

There are 16 residues in the CDR3. CDR1 is MNHEY, CDR2 SMNVEV, per germline (reference sequence). The study's findings and limits: Expanded clones belonging to CD8+ T cells outnumbered, on average, those of CD4+.

The protocol was immunoSEQ multiplex PCR, while the TCRdb copy is restricted to in-frame clones and leaves out a portion. Of around 30,000 clones listed, roughly nine tenths are singletons. Sequenced here: CD4+ or CD8+ T cells sorted from blood, sampled in a trial of the OX40 agonist ivuxolimab. This TCR came from an adult with an advanced solid tumor such as melanoma, head and neck, liver or kidney cancer. This chain uses TRBV27 with TRBJ2-5, with 7 bases lining up with TRBD1. The DNA matches TRBJ2-7 better at its end, which makes the J call doubtful. The CDR3 region has the DNA TGTGCCAGCAGTCCCTTACGCCCGACAGGGCCGTACGAGCAGTACTTC. Translated: CASSPLRPTGPYEQYF.